Listed below are T cell receptor beta chains from one sample, sequenced in a study of CD8 T cells in ankylosing spondylitis. TCRdb itself ran the 5' RACE reads through MiXCR, one entry per CDR3 protein. This sample has 190,000 or so distinct CDR3 sequences; about 13% occur once, and the top ten carry 16%. Sequencing used blood, either unsorted or a sorted T cell fraction (not recorded which). These receptor sequences come from a male donor with ankylosing spondylitis or in good health (not recorded which). CDR3s include the opening cysteine and the closing phenylalanine or tryptophan. The D gene is left open where the match is weak. Rows may omit the clone size; those that give it use once, few, many or a size class.

V gene	D gene	clone size	J gene	CDR3 protein	CDR3 DNA
TRBV3-1	TRBD1	few	TRBJ1-5	CASSQDQDRSQPQHF	TGTGCCAGCAGCCAAGATCAGGACAGGAGCCAGCCCCAGCATTTT
TRBV7-7	-	-	TRBJ2-7	CASSPGITGYDEQYF	TGTGCCAGCAGTCCCGGAATAACAGGGTATGACGAGCAGTACTTC
TRBV11-2	-	few	TRBJ1-1	CASSLSDREGTEAFF	TGTGCCAGCAGCTTATCGGACCGGGAAGGGACTGAAGCTTTCTTT
TRBV6-5	-	few	TRBJ2-3	CASSYDGGDTQYF	TGTGCCAGCAGTTACGATGGGGGAGATACGCAGTATTTT
TRBV12-3/TRBV12-4	-	few	TRBJ1-1	CASRVEWGGTEAFF	TGTGCCAGCAGGGTCGAATGGGGGGGAACTGAAGCTTTCTTT
TRBV6-1	TRBD2	many	TRBJ2-7	CASTEREVLNEQYF	TGTGCCAGCACTGAGCGGGAGGTCCTAAACGAGCAGTACTTC
TRBV3-1	-	-	TRBJ2-3	CASSQDVADHTDTQYF	TGTGCCAGCAGCCAAGATGTGGCAGACCACACAGATACGCAGTATTTT
TRBV6-1	-	-	TRBJ2-1	CASFGHSSYNEQFF	TGTGCCAGCTTCGGCCATAGCTCCTACAATGAGCAGTTCTTC
TRBV29-1	-	few	TRBJ2-5	CSVQAGLQETQYF	TGCAGCGTTCAGGCGGGACTCCAAGAGACCCAGTACTTC
TRBV7-9	-	-	TRBJ1-2	CASSSQAPFYGYTF	TGTGCCAGCAGCTCTCAGGCGCCCTTCTATGGCTACACCTTC
TRBV6-2/TRBV6-3	-	-	TRBJ2-1	CASSSPPDAVRVGGYNEQFF	TGTGCCAGCAGTAGCCCCCCCGACGCGGTCCGGGTTGGTGGTTACAATGAGCAGTTCTTC
TRBV7-2	-	-	TRBJ2-7	CASSLSVHSYEQYF	TGTGCCAGCAGCTTATCAGTCCACTCCTACGAGCAGTACTTC
TRBV6-1	-	-	TRBJ2-7	CASSDPGEPYEQYF	TGTGCCAGCAGTGACCCAGGGGAGCCCTACGAGCAGTACTTC
TRBV12-3/TRBV12-4	TRBD1	few	TRBJ2-1	CASRAGTGIPNEQFF	TGTGCCAGCAGAGCCGGGACAGGGATACCCAATGAGCAGTTCTTC
TRBV29-1	-	few	TRBJ2-7	CSVETDYYEQYF	TGCAGCGTTGAAACAGATTACTACGAGCAGTACTTC
TRBV6-2/TRBV6-3	TRBD2	-	TRBJ2-7	CASSLWTGGAEQYF	TGTGCCAGCAGTTTGTGGACGGGAGGGGCCGAGCAGTACTTC
TRBV3-1	TRBD2	-	TRBJ2-5	CASSQGWTSGGILQETQYF	TGTGCCAGCAGCCAAGGGTGGACTAGCGGGGGAATCTTACAAGAGACCCAGTACTTC
TRBV11-2	-	few	TRBJ2-1	CASSLELTAYNEQFF	TGTGCCAGCAGCTTAGAGTTAACAGCCTACAATGAGCAGTTCTTC
TRBV12-3/TRBV12-4	TRBD2	few	TRBJ2-5	CASSSGASGSRETQYF	TGTGCCAGCAGCTCGGGGGCTAGCGGGAGTAGAGAGACCCAGTACTTC
TRBV3-1	-	few	TRBJ2-3	CASSQGPRLEGTDTQYF	TGTGCCAGCAGCCAAGGCCCCCGACTAGAGGGCACAGATACGCAGTATTTT
TRBV5-5	-	few	TRBJ2-3	CASSLEAQGTDTQYF	TGTGCCAGCAGCTTGGAAGCACAGGGCACAGATACGCAGTATTTT
TRBV7-2	-	few	TRBJ2-2	CAIRENTGELFF	TGTGCCATTCGGGAGAACACCGGGGAGCTGTTTTTT
TRBV5-1	-	many	TRBJ2-1	CASSLASASYNEQFF	TGCGCCAGCAGCTTGGCCAGCGCGTCCTACAATGAGCAGTTCTTC
TRBV29-1	-	many	TRBJ1-2	CSVEDPGSSYGYTF	TGCAGCGTTGAAGATCCAGGCAGCTCCTATGGCTACACCTTC
TRBV15	TRBD2	-	TRBJ2-1	CATSRDPWTGLRLAGENSYNEQFF	TGTGCCACCAGCAGAGATCCCTGGACGGGCCTCCGGCTAGCGGGAGAGAACTCCTACAATGAGCAGTTCTTC
TRBV4-1	-	-	TRBJ2-3	CASSQVSEGTDTQYF	TGCGCCAGCAGCCAAGTTTCGGAGGGAACAGATACGCAGTATTTT
TRBV4-2	-	-	TRBJ2-1	CASSQAGRDNYNEQFF	TGTGCCAGCAGCCAAGCCGGGCGGGATAACTACAATGAGCAGTTCTTC
TRBV7-9	-	many	TRBJ2-7	CASSSLGSYEQYF	TGTGCCAGCAGCTCGTTAGGCTCCTACGAGCAGTACTTC
TRBV27	-	-	TRBJ2-1	CASSLRANNEQFF	TGTGCCAGCAGCTTACGGGCCAACAATGAGCAGTTCTTC
TRBV7-9	-	many	TRBJ2-1	CASSLVGSSYNEQFF	TGCGCCAGCAGCTTGGTAGGGAGCTCCTACAATGAGCAGTTCTTC
TRBV7-2	-	-	TRBJ2-3	CASSLVLEDTQYF	TGTGCCAGCAGCTTAGTACTAGAAGATACGCAGTATTTT
TRBV7-2	-	few	TRBJ1-1	CASSRRLGANTEAFF	TGTGCCAGCAGCAGGAGATTGGGGGCGAACACTGAAGCTTTCTTT
TRBV27	TRBD1	few	TRBJ1-2	CASSPWTGDRYGYTF	TGTGCCAGCAGTCCATGGACAGGGGATAGGTATGGCTACACCTTC
TRBV25-1	-	many	TRBJ2-7	CASSEEPHAGRGGYEQYF	TGTGCCAGCAGTGAAGAACCGCATGCGGGCAGGGGGGGGTACGAGCAGTACTTC
TRBV7-6	-	-	TRBJ2-3	CASSLAGVDTQYF	TGTGCCAGCAGCTTAGCAGGTGTGGATACGCAGTATTTT
TRBV12-3/TRBV12-4	-	few	TRBJ1-5	CASSLGVGDRGQPQHF	TGTGCCAGCAGTTTAGGGGTTGGTGACAGAGGTCAGCCCCAGCATTTT
TRBV3-1	TRBD2	-	TRBJ2-1	CASSQFSTPSGLAVFNEQFF	TGTGCCAGCAGCCAATTCTCCACTCCGTCCGGACTAGCTGTATTCAATGAGCAGTTCTTC
TRBV7-9	-	-	TRBJ1-1	CASRTAMNTEAFF	TGTGCCAGCAGGACAGCCATGAACACTGAAGCTTTCTTT
TRBV13	TRBD2	few	TRBJ2-7	CASSWGGVDEQYF	TGTGCCAGCAGCTGGGGAGGGGTTGACGAGCAGTACTTC
TRBV12-3/TRBV12-4	TRBD1	-	TRBJ1-2	CASSLSWTGGDYGYTF	TGTGCCAGCAGTTTAAGTTGGACAGGGGGCGACTATGGCTACACCTTC
TRBV27	-	-	TRBJ1-1	CASRTGGGAEAFF	TGTGCCAGCAGAACCGGGGGAGGCGCTGAAGCTTTCTTT
TRBV11-2	-	many	TRBJ2-3	CASSLDSRQGSSDTQYF	TGTGCCAGCAGCTTAGACTCTCGCCAGGGATCGTCTGATACGCAGTATTTT
TRBV24-1	TRBD2	-	TRBJ2-3	CATSDPSSGRGGTQYF	TGTGCCACCAGTGACCCTTCTAGCGGGAGAGGGGGTACGCAGTATTTT
TRBV4-1	TRBD2	few	TRBJ2-3	CASTAAGGGADTQYF	TGCGCCAGCACCGCCGCGGGGGGCGGGGCAGATACGCAGTATTTT
TRBV12-3/TRBV12-4	TRBD2	many	TRBJ2-7	CASSPGGSGSYEQYF	TGTGCCAGCAGCCCGGGGGGTAGCGGCTCCTACGAGCAGTACTTC
TRBV13	TRBD1	few	TRBJ2-3	CASSSETGSGADTQYF	TGTGCCAGCAGTTCCGAGACAGGGTCTGGGGCAGATACGCAGTATTTT
TRBV4-1	-	few	TRBJ1-1	CASSRHREMNTEAFF	TGCGCCAGCAGCCGACACAGGGAAATGAACACTGAAGCTTTCTTT
TRBV20-1	TRBD2	few	TRBJ2-3	CSARDLAGGDGTQYF	TGCAGTGCTAGAGATCTGGCGGGAGGGGACGGGACGCAGTATTTT
TRBV5-5	-	-	TRBJ2-7	CASSLEGYNEQYF	TGTGCCAGCAGCTTGGAGGGGTACAACGAGCAGTACTTC
TRBV4-1	-	-	TRBJ2-1	CASSQGSQMGGQSSYNEQFF	TGCGCCAGCAGCCAAGGAAGCCAAATGGGTGGACAGTCTTCATACAATGAGCAGTTCTTC